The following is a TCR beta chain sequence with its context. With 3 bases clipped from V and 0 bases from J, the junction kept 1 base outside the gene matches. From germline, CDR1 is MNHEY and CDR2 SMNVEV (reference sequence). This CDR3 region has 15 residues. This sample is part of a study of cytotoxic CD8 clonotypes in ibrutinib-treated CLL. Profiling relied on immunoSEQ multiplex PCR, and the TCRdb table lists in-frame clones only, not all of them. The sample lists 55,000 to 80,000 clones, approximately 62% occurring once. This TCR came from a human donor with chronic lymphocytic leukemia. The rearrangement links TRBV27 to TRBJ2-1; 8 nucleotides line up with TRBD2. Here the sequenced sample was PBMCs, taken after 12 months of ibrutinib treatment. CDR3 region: CASSFSGISYNEQFF. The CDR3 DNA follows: TGTGCCAGCAGTTTTAGCGGGATCTCCTACAATGAGCAGTTCTTC.